This T cell receptor (beta chain) emerged from a study of radiation and T cells in renal cell carcinoma. Germline V gene data show CDR1 as LNHDA and CDR2 as SQIVND (reference sequence). CDR3 length equals 15 residues. Between the trimmed V and J ends, which lost 0 bases and 10 bases, there was a span of 16 bases. Generated by immunoSEQ multiplex PCR, the TCRdb table keeps only in-frame clones and is missing some. The sample has 60,000 to 95,000 clones; approximately 87% are singletons. The time point here: blood 4 weeks post-SBRT, at nephrectomy. The treatment here: 15 Gy SBRT to primary tumor, nephrectomy 4 weeks later. The tumor was a clear cell renal cell carcinoma.

The input for sequencing was blood, taken from a patient whose treatment included radiotherapy and nephrectomy. The clonotype was recovered from a woman aged 55-75 years with renal cell carcinoma. This chain links TRBV19 with TRBJ2-1; a weak D match, TRBD2 (5 bases). The CDR3 spells CASSIDQASISEQFF. CDR3 sequence (DNA): TGTGCCAGTAGTATAGATCAGGCTAGCATTAGCGAGCAGTTCTTC. Drawing the rest from reference TRBV19 and TRBJ2-1, the complete variable domain is DGGITQSPKYLFRKEGQNVTLSCEQNLNHDAMYWYRQDPGQGLRLIYYSQIVNDFQKGDIAEGYSVSREKKESFPLTVTSAQKNPTAFYLCASSIDQASISEQFFGPGTRLTVL.